Shown below are 9 T cell receptor beta chains from a single sample sequenced in a study of control samples from healthy donors and cancer patients. Generated by immunoSEQ multiplex PCR, the TCRdb table keeps only in-frame clones and is missing some. The sample has 150,000 to 200,000 clones, roughly 94% seen once; the top ten hold 14%. The sample taken for sequencing was PBMCs. The source of these receptors is a man aged 55 to 70 with colorectal cancer.

CDR3 sequence reads: CASSSTDSRGGYTF. In DNA form, the CDR3 reads TGTGCCAGCAGTTCGACCGACAGCCGGGGCGGCTACACCTTC. The chain couples TRBV27 to TRBJ1-2; D is possibly TRBD1 (5 bases). CDR3 length: 14 amino acids. Per the germline V gene, CDR1 is MNHEY and CDR2 is SMNVEV (reference sequence). The V gene lost 4 bases and the J gene lost 8 bases, with 17 bases spanning the gap.

Here the CDR3 DNA reads TGTGCCAGCAGCTTTTCCCCAACTAATGAAAAACTGTTTTTT. Its translation: CASSFSPTNEKLFF. The J gene is TRBJ1-4, the V gene TRBV7-2, with D hard to call. Germline V CDR1 and CDR2: SGHTA, FQGNSA. With 3 bases removed from V and 0 bases from J, the gap between germline ends came to 5 bases. The CDR3 runs 14 residues.

This chain joins TRBV11-3 and TRBJ1-5; tentatively, D is TRBD1 (6 bases). Germline V gene data show CDR1 as SGHNT and CDR2 as YENEEA. The CDR3 extends over 15 amino acids. The germline V and J ends were trimmed by 7 bases and 7 bases, with 20 bases remaining between them. The CDR3 DNA follows: TGTGCCAGCAAGCAGACCGGGGGGGCAGGGCAGCCCCAGCATTTT. As protein: CASKQTGGAGQPQHF.

The V and J genes are TRBV11-2 and TRBJ2-2, with 7 bases matching TRBD2. Germline CDR1 reads SGHAT; CDR2 reads FQNNGV. Trimming removed 4 bases from V and 6 bases from J; junction bases left unmatched: 11. This CDR3 has 16 residues. The CDR3 sequence: CASSWWSGEGAGELFF. The CDR3 DNA reads as TGTGCCAGCAGCTGGTGGAGCGGGGAGGGTGCCGGGGAGCTGTTTTTT.

The rearrangement links TRBV6-5 to TRBJ1-1, with TRBD1 matching over 10 bases. V shed 4 bases, J shed 5 bases, and the junction held 10 bases outside the gene matches. The CDR3 is 16 residues long. CDR1 and CDR2 from the germline V gene are MNHEY and SVGAGI. CDR3 nucleotide sequence: TGTGCCAGCAGTTCAGCAGGACAGGGGGTAAGGACTGAAGCTTTCTTT. Its protein product is CASSSAGQGVRTEAFF.

J is TRBJ1-2 and V is TRBV2, with 11 bases that match TRBD1. The CDR3 sequence is 15 residues long. With V trimmed by 0 bases and J by 6 bases, 3 bases remained unmatched. In germline, CDR1 is SNHLY, CDR2 FYNNEI. The CDR3 loop reads CASSEALGQGDGYTF. The CDR3 coding sequence is TGTGCCAGCAGTGAAGCGCTGGGACAGGGGGATGGCTACACCTTC.

The genes are TRBV5-1 and TRBJ1-4; tentatively, D is TRBD1 (5 bases). The CDR3 spans 15 residues. Germline CDR1 is SGHRS and CDR2 is YFSETQ. V dropped 4 bases and J dropped 4 bases, with 14 bases sitting between them. This chain's CDR3 is CASSGTGTGNEKLFF. The DNA for the CDR3 is TGCGCCAGCAGCGGAACCGGGACGGGTAATGAAAAACTGTTTTTT.

In nucleotides, the CDR3 is TGTGCCAGCAGTGCTGGGACAGGGAGCGGCGGGGAGCTGTTTTTT. This sequence encodes CASSAGTGSGGELFF. The J gene is TRBJ2-2, the V gene TRBV25-1; 9 bases map to TRBD1. Per the germline V gene, CDR1 is MGHDK and CDR2 is SYGVNS. V was pared by 4 bases and J by 7 bases, with 7 bases of the junction left unmatched. The CDR3 is 15 residues long.

V usage is TRBV6-5 and J usage is TRBJ2-2, with D uncertain. The CDR3 contains 15 residues. Germline-derived CDR1 and CDR2 are MNHEY and SVGAGI. V lost 8 bases and J lost 4, with 17 bases in between. Written as DNA, the CDR3 is TGTGCCAGCGTCGTGGCACCGTTAAGCACCGGGGAGCTGTTTTTT. Amino acid sequence: CASVVAPLSTGELFF.